This T cell receptor beta chain was observed in a study of shared clonotypes between healthy human individuals. Study-wide results and caveats: Rarefaction indicated that sorted-subset sequencing remained incomplete although depth was large. In a handful of donors, 4.5% to 5.5% of naive CD4 clonotypes appeared in common.

This clone was found a few times. The target antigen is unknown. The study ran the assay at deep level. Per the original data handling: Without quality scores, immunoSEQ junctional reads could not be filtered like full-length reads. TCRdb's table, derived via immunoSEQ multiplex PCR, lists solely in-frame clones and lacks some. V and J calls and clone size are those listed in that table; D and trimming were worked out from the DNA. The sample carries approximately 740,000 clones, under 80% recorded once. V lost 1 base to trimming and J lost 7 bases; unmatched junction nucleotides: 9. This CDR3 is built from 16 residues. Germline CDR1 and CDR2: MNHEY and SMNVEV (reference sequence).

The sequence was obtained from a woman aged 25 to 39 in good health. This sequence joins TRBV27 and TRBJ2-1, with TRBD2 matching 8 bases. The source material was memory CD4+ T cells sorted from blood. Sample subset: CD45RA-negative fraction. Here the CDR3 reads CASSLLSGRSLNEQFF. CDR3 nucleotide sequence: TGTGCCAGCAGTTTATTGAGCGGGAGAAGTTTGAATGAGCAGTTCTTC.